The sequence of this T cell receptor beta chain was determined in a study of CD8 T cells in Susac syndrome. Healthy donors, matched for age and sex, constituted the control group. CDR3 size: 13 residues. The germline V and J ends were trimmed by 4 bases and 0 bases, with 9 bases remaining between them. Per germline, CDR1 SQVTM and CDR2 ANQGSEA. Random-hexamer reverse transcription was applied to about 0.45 to 1 ug RNA. MiXCR, applied by TCRdb to the immunoSEQ multiplex PCR reads, yields one record per CDR3 protein. The sample includes roughly 180,000 distinct CDR3 sequences, roughly 95% of them seen just once.

The sample was CD4+ T cells from PBMCs. This clonotype was sampled from a human donor in good health. The rearrangement links TRBV29-1 to TRBJ1-2; D remains ambiguous. This CDR3 reads CSVGQESNYGYTF. CDR3 bases: TGCAGCGTTGGGCAGGAGTCTAACTATGGCTACACCTTC.